The 20 T cell receptor beta chains reported below all come from one sample, sequenced in a study of OX40 agonist ivuxolimab in advanced cancers. Assay used: immunoSEQ multiplex PCR; TCRdb lists only in-frame clones, some missing. The sample contains thousands of clones, less than 70% of which appear only once. The sample was CD4+ or CD8+ T cells sorted from blood, taken in a trial of the OX40 agonist ivuxolimab. Receptors originate from an adult with an advanced solid tumor such as melanoma, head and neck, liver or kidney cancer.

This clone was counted a few times. The chain combines TRBV14 with TRBJ1-4; possibly TRBD1 for D (5 bases). V lost 1 base, J lost 5 bases, and 11 bases lay in between. The germline V gene encodes CDR1 SGHDN and CDR2 FVKESK. CDR3 length: 15 residues. CDR3 protein: CASSQGGVWNEKLFF. The DNA for the CDR3 is TGTGCCAGCAGCCAAGGGGGGGTGTGGAATGAAAAACTGTTTTTT.

This clone occurred a few times. The V and J genes are TRBV4-2 and TRBJ1-2, with TRBD1 as a possible D gene (6 bases). Germline CDR1 reads LGHNA; CDR2 reads YNFKEQ. The ends were cut back, 3 bases at V and 0 bases at J, with 11 bases in the middle. This CDR3 contains 15 residues. Here the CDR3 reads CASSQTTGSNYGYTF. The DNA of the CDR3 is TGTGCCAGCAGCCAGACGACAGGATCTAACTATGGCTACACCTTC.

The V gene is TRBV4-2, the J gene TRBJ2-3; no firm D call. Germline V gives CDR1 LGHNA, CDR2 YNFKEQ. This CDR3 comprises 16 residues. The V end lost 5 bases, the J end lost 1 base, and 16 bases lay between the germline ends. CDR3: CASSSADGGGTDTQYF. The CDR3 DNA follows: TGTGCCAGCAGCTCCGCCGACGGCGGAGGCACAGATACGCAGTATTTT.

The CDR3 protein is CASSYDSNNEQFF. The DNA of the CDR3 is TGTGCCAGCAGTTACGACAGCAACAATGAGCAGTTCTTC. V usage is TRBV6-5 and J usage is TRBJ2-1, with D perhaps TRBD1 (5 bases). This CDR3 has 13 residues. Trimming cost V 2 bases and J 5 bases, with 7 bases left between them. Germline V gene sequence: CDR1 MNHEY, CDR2 SVGAGI.

This chain joins TRBV6-5 and TRBJ2-5; D is undetermined. Trimming shortened V by 8 bases and J by 2 bases, and 12 bases separated the two germline ends. CDR1 and CDR2 (germline): MNHEY, SVGAGI. This CDR3 contains 13 residues. In DNA form, the CDR3 reads TGTGCCAGCGCCGCAGGAATTCAAGAGACCCAGTACTTC. This sequence encodes CASAAGIQETQYF.

The chain recombines TRBV30 with TRBJ1-5; possible D gene TRBD1, 6 bases. Trimming stripped 2 bases from V and 4 bases from J, with 9 bases between. Looked up from germline, CDR1 is GTSNPN and CDR2 is SVGIG (reference sequence). The CDR3 spans 13 residues. CDR3 coding DNA: TGTGCCTGGAGTCCACAGGGAAATCAGCCCCAGCATTTT. The encoded protein is CAWSPQGNQPQHF.

The chain recombines TRBV7-6 with TRBJ2-5; 10 positions agree with TRBD1. The V and J ends lost 1 base and 7 bases, in that order; junction bases with no gene match: 3. CDR3 length: 14 amino acids. In germline, CDR1 is SGHVS, CDR2 FNYEAQ. CDR3 DNA sequence: TGTGCCAGCAGCTTAGGACAGGGGGCTGTGACCCAGTACTTC. Protein: CASSLGQGAVTQYF.

The chain couples TRBV7-9 to TRBJ2-1; D could derive from TRBD1 or TRBD2 (5 bases each). CDR1 and CDR2 (germline): SEHNR, FQNEAQ (reference sequence). V was clipped by 5 bases and J by 0 bases, with 17 bases between them. The CDR3 runs to 17 residues. This CDR3 reads CASSHRDRSSSYNEQFF. The CDR3 DNA sequence: TGTGCCAGCAGCCACCGGGACCGGTCTAGCTCCTACAATGAGCAGTTCTTC.

The chain links TRBV13 to TRBJ2-1, with D possibly being TRBD1 (6 bases). V was cut by 6 bases and J by 7 bases, with 22 bases left in between. CDR1 and CDR2 (germline): PRHDT, FYEKMQ (reference sequence). The CDR3 is made up of 16 amino acids. The CDR3 DNA is TGTGCCAGCAGATCCTACGGGACAAAGATAGGGAATGAGCAGTTCTTC. Its translation: CASRSYGTKIGNEQFF.

As for this clone: An end of the junction does not agree with germline; a read error may underlie this. As DNA, the CDR3 is TGCGCCAGCAGCCAAGCGGACAGTACGATCTTC. It specifies CASSQADSTIF. V is TRBV4-1 and J is TRBJ2-1; D is perhaps TRBD1 (6 bases). The V gene's germline CDR1 is MGHRA and CDR2 YSYEKL. The CDR3 covers 11 residues.

V and J are TRBV6-5 and TRBJ2-5; D ambiguous. The V and J ends lost 2 bases and 0 bases respectively, with 10 bases between them. This CDR3 has 15 amino acids. Germline-derived CDR1 and CDR2 are MNHEY and SVGAGI. The CDR3 protein is CASSYLTGHQETQYF. The CDR3 nucleotides are TGTGCCAGCAGTTACCTTACCGGACACCAAGAGACCCAGTACTTC.

In this sample, this clone turned up once. The chain links TRBV28 to TRBJ1-2; no firm D call. The V end was cut by 4 bases, the J end by 5 bases, with 2 bases between. The CDR3 length is 10 residues. Germline V lookup: CDR1 MDHEN, CDR2 SYDVKM. The CDR3 coding sequence is TGTGCCAGCAGTTCATATGGCTACACCTTC. Translation: CASSSYGYTF.

The chain combines TRBV5-6 with TRBJ1-5; 7 bases align to TRBD1. The CDR3 is 16 residues long. V shed 4 bases and J 2 bases; nucleotides not matched to a gene: 9. The V gene's germline CDR1 is SGHDT and CDR2 YYEEEE. The CDR3 DNA sequence: TGTGCCAGCAGCCGAAGACAGGGTTCGGGCAATCAGCCCCAGCATTTT. Amino acid sequence: CASSRRQGSGNQPQHF.

The V gene is TRBV5-1, the J gene TRBJ1-2; D gene unclear. The CDR3 is 14 residues long. Germline V gene lookup returns CDR1 SGHRS and CDR2 YFSETQ. Trimming took 0 bases from V and 0 from J, leaving 6 bases between them. The CDR3 DNA sequence: TGCGCCAGCAGCTTGGTCGAAGCTAACTATGGCTACACCTTC. Protein: CASSLVEANYGYTF.

J is TRBJ2-3 and V is TRBV6-4, with TRBD2 matching 13 bases. This CDR3 spans 15 amino acids. CDR1 and CDR2 from the germline V gene are MRHNA and SNTAGT. V trimming: 5 bases; J trimming: 2 bases; junction bases outside the gene matches: 1. The CDR3 sequence is CASSTSGGATDTQYF. The CDR3 bases are TGTGCCAGCAGTACTAGCGGGGGGGCCACAGATACGCAGTATTTT.

As concerns this clone: The sample holds other DNA sequences that translate to the same CDR3. This sequence joins TRBV9 and TRBJ1-2, with D unresolved. Germline values: CDR1 SGDLS, CDR2 YYNGEE. The CDR3 length is 13 residues. Trimming left V 2 bases short and J 3 bases short, with 8 bases between. In nucleotides, the CDR3 is TGTGCCAGCAGCGTTGGTGGTGACTATGGCTACACCTTC. This translates into CASSVGGDYGYTF.

This chain uses TRBV6-5 with TRBJ1-2, with D possibly being TRBD1 (5 bases). Between the trimmed V and J ends, which lost 2 bases and 5 bases, there was a span of 9 bases. This CDR3 is 13 amino acids long. Germline CDR1 is MNHEY and CDR2 is SVGAGI. CDR3 bases: TGTGCCAGCAGTTACGGGGGGGAATATGGCTACACCTTC. Encoded protein: CASSYGGEYGYTF.

Relative to its sample, this clone is medium-sized. The chain carries TRBV19 and TRBJ1-2, with D perhaps TRBD1 (6 bases). This CDR3 is built from 13 residues. Trimming left V 6 bases short and J 4 bases short, with 12 bases between. The germline V gene has CDR1 LNHDA and CDR2 SQIVND (reference sequence). CDR3 region: CASSKTGAYGYTF. CDR3 coding DNA: TGTGCCAGTAGCAAGACAGGAGCCTATGGCTACACCTTC.

The gene calls are TRBV6-5 and TRBJ1-5; TRBD1 might be the D (6 bases). Per the germline V gene, CDR1 is MNHEY and CDR2 is SVGAGI. Trimming left V 6 bases short and J 3 bases short, with 12 bases between. The CDR3 is made up of 14 amino acids. The CDR3: CASSLQGPNQPQHF. As DNA, the CDR3 is TGTGCCAGCAGCCTACAGGGACCCAATCAGCCCCAGCATTTT.

This chain links TRBV19 with TRBJ2-5; D remains unclear. V lost 0 bases and J 5 bases, leaving 10 bases between the germline ends. The CDR3 totals 14 residues. Germline V gene data show CDR1 as LNHDA and CDR2 as SQIVND (reference sequence). CDR3: CASSIDLRLETQYF. The CDR3 bases are TGTGCCAGTAGTATAGATCTCAGGCTGGAGACCCAGTACTTC.